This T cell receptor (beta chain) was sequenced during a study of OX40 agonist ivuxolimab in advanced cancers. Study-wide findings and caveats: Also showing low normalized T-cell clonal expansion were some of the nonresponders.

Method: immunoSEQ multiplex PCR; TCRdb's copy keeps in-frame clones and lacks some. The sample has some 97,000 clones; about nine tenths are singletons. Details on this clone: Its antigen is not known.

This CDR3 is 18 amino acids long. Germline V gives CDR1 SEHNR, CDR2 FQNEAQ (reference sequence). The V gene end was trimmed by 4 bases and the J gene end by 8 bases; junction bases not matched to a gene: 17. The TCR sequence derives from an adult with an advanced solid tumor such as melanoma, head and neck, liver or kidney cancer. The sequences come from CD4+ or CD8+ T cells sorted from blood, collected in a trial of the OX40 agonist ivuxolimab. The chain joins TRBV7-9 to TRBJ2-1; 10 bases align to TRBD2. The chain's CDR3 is CASSSMPPSGGIVHEQFF. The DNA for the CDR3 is TGTGCCAGCAGCTCAATGCCCCCTAGCGGGGGAATAGTCCATGAGCAGTTCTTC.